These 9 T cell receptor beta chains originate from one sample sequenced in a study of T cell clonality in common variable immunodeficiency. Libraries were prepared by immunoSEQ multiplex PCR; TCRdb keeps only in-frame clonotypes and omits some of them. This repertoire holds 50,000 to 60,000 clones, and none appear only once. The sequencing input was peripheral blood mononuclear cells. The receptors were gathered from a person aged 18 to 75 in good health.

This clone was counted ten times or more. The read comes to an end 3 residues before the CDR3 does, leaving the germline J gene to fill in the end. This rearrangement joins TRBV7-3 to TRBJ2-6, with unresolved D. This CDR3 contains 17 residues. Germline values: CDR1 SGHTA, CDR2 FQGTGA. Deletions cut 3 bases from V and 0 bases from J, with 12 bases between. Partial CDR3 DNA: TGTGCCAGCAGCTTCCAAGGTGGCCTCTCTGGGGCCAACGTC. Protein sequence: CASSFQGGLSGANV. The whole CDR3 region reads CASSFQGGLSGANVLTF. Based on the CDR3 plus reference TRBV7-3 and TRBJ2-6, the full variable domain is GAGVSQTPSNKVTEKGKYVELRCDPISGHTALYWYRQSLGQGPEFLIYFQGTGAADDSGLPNDRFFAVRPEGSVSTLKIQRTERGDSAVYLCASSFQGGLSGANVLTFGAGSRLTVL.

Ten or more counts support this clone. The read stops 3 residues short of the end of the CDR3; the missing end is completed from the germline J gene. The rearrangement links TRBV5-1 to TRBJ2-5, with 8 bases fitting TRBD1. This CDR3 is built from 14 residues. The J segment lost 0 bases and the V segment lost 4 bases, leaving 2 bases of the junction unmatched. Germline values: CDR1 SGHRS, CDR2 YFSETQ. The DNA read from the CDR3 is TGCGCCAGCAGCGTACAGGGGGACCAAGAGACC. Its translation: CASSVQGDQET. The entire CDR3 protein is CASSVQGDQETQYF.

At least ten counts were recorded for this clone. Incomplete CDR3 DNA: TGTGCCAGTAGTAGGGACAGGGGCGGGGAG. Encoded protein: CASSRDRGGE. The complete CDR3 reads CASSRDRGGELFF. The chain couples TRBV19 to TRBJ2-2; the match to TRBD1 covers 10 bases. With the read ending 3 residues before the CDR3 end, the germline J gene is used to fill in that end. The CDR3 covers 13 residues. Trimming at V came to 4 bases and at J to 7 bases, leaving 0 bases not matched to a gene. The germline V gene has CDR1 LNHDA and CDR2 SQIVND (reference sequence).

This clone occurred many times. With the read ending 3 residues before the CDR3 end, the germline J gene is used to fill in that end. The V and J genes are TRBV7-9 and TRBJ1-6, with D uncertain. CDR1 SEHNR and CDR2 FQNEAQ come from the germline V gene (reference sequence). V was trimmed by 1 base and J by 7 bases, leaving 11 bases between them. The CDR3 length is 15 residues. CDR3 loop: CASSLVSSLNSPLHF. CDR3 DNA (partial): TGTGCCAGCAGCTTAGTCTCCAGTTTGAATTCACCC.

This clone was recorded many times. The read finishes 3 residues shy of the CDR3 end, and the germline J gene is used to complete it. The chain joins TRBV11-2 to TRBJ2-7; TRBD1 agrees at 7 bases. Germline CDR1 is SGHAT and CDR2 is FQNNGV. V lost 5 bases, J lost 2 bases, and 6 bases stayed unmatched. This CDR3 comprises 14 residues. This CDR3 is CASSTGQAAYEQYF. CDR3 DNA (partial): TGTGCCAGCAGCACTGGACAGGCCGCCTACGAG.

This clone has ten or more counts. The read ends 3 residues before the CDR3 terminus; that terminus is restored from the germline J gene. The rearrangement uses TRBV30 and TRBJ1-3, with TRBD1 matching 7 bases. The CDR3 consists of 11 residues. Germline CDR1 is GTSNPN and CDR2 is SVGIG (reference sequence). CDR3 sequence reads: CAWKLEGQIYF. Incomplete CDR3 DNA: TGTGCCTGGAAACTGGAGGGACAG.

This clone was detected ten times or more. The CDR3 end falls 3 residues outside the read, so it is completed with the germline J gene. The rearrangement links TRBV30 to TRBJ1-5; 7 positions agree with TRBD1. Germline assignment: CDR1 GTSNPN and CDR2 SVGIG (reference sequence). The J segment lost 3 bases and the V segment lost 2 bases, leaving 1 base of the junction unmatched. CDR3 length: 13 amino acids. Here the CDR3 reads CAWSTGDNQPQHF. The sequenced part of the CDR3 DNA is TGTGCCTGGAGTACAGGGGACAATCAGCCC.

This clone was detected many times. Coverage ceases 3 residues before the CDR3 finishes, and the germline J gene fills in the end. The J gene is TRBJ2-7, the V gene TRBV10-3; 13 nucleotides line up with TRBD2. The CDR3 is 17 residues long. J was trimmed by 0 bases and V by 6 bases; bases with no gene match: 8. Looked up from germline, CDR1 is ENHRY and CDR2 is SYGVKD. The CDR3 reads CAIRNPGTSGDSYEQYF. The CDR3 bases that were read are TGTGCCATCAGAAACCCCGGGACTAGCGGGGACTCCTACGAG.

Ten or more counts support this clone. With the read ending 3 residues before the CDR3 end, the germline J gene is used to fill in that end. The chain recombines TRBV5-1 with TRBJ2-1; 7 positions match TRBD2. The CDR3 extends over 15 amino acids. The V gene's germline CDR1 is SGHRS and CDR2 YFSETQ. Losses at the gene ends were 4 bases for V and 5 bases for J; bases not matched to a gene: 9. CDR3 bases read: TGCGCCAGCAGCCCCGGACTCCTAGCGGACAATGAG. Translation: CASSPGLLADNE. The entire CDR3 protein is CASSPGLLADNEQFF.